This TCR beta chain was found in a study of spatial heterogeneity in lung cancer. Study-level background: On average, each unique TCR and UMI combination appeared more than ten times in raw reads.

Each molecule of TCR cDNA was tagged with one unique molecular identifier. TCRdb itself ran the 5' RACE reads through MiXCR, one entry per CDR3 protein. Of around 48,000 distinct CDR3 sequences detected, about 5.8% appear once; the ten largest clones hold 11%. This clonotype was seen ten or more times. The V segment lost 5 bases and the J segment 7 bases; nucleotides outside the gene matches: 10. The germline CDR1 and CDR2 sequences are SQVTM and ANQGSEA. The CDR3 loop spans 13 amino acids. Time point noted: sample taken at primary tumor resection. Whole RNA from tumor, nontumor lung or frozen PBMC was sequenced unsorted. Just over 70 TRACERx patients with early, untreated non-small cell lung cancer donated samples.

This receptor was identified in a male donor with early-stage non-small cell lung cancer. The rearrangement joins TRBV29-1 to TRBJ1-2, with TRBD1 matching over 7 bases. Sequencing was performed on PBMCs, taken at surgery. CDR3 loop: CSVQQGRSSGYTF. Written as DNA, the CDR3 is TGCAGCGTTCAACAGGGGAGGTCGAGTGGCTACACCTTC.